These 5 T cell receptor beta chains originate from one sample sequenced in a study of blood T cell repertoires in COVID-19. Profiled with immunoSEQ multiplex PCR; TCRdb holds only in-frame clones, not every one. The table includes around 350,000 clones, around 90% detected once. Specimen: peripheral blood. These receptors originate from a human donor in a cohort sampled during active COVID-19.

The chain employs TRBV7-6 and TRBJ2-1; 8 nucleotides agree with TRBD2. CDR3 length: 18 residues. The germline V gene encodes CDR1 SGHVS and CDR2 FNYEAQ. Losses at the gene ends were 5 bases for V and 2 bases for J; bases not matched to a gene: 14. CDR3 DNA: TGTGCCAGCAGCCCCAGCCCGGGAGGGCCTAGACCCTACAATGAGCAGTTCTTC. The encoded protein is CASSPSPGGPRPYNEQFF. Combining the CDR3 with reference TRBV7-6 and TRBJ2-1 gives the whole variable domain GAGVSQSPRYKVTKRGQDVALRCDPISGHVSLYWYRQALGQGPEFLTYFNYEAQQDKSGLPNDRFSAERPEGSISTLTIQRTEQRDSAMYRCASSPSPGGPRPYNEQFFGPGTRLTVL.

V gene TRBV20-1 combines with J gene TRBJ2-7; 7 nucleotides align to TRBD1. The CDR3 totals 15 residues. Germline V gene data show CDR1 as DFQATT and CDR2 as SNEGSKA (reference sequence). V lost 3 bases to trimming and J lost 0 bases; unmatched junction nucleotides: 8. The CDR3 DNA sequence: TGCAGTGCTAGTAGGGGGCGGACGAGCTCCTACGAGCAGTACTTC. Translated, it gives CSASRGRTSSYEQYF.

As DNA, the CDR3 is TGTGCCTGGAGTGTACTAGGGAGGGCGGGTACGCAGTATTTT. Amino acids: CAWSVLGRAGTQYF. This rearrangement joins TRBV30 to TRBJ2-3, with 7 bases fitting TRBD2. CDR3 length: 14 amino acids. The ends lost 0 bases at V and 8 bases at J; junction bases unmatched: 8. Germline V gene data show CDR1 as GTSNPN and CDR2 as SVGIG (reference sequence).

Regarding this clone: Other DNA variants within this sample encode the same CDR3. The chain links TRBV28 to TRBJ1-6; D is undetermined. The V gene's germline CDR1 is MDHEN and CDR2 SYDVKM. The CDR3 runs 16 residues. V was cut by 5 bases and J by 0 bases, with 11 bases left in between. The CDR3 sequence is CASSRSGSSYNSPLHF. The CDR3 nucleotides are TGTGCCAGCAGTCGCTCGGGGAGCTCCTATAATTCACCCCTCCACTTT.

V is TRBV19 and J is TRBJ2-1; D is possibly TRBD1 (5 bases). The CDR3 loop spans 13 amino acids. CDR1 is LNHDA and CDR2 is SQIVND in the germline V gene (reference sequence). Between the trimmed V and J ends, which lost 5 bases and 6 bases, there was a span of 11 bases. The CDR3 loop reads CASSWQGGNEQFF. As DNA, the CDR3 is TGTGCCAGTAGTTGGCAGGGTGGCAATGAGCAGTTCTTC.